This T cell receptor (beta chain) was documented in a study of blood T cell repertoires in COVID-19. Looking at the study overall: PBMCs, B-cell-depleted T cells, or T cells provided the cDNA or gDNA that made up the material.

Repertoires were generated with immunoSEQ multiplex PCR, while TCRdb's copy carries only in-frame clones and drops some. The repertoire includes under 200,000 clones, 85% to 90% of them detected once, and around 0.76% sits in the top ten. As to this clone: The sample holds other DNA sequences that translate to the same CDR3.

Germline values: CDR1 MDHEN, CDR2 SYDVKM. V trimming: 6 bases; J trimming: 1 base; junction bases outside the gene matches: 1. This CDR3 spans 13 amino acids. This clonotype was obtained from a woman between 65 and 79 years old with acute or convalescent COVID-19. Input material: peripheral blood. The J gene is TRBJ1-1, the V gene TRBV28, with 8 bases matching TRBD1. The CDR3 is CASRGQGNTEAFF. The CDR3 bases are TGTGCCAGCAGAGGACAGGGGAACACTGAAGCTTTCTTT.